Given below is one TCR beta chain in context. The data belong to a study of shared clonotypes between healthy human individuals. The wider study: A couple of female and a few male donors aged 18 to 49 were enrolled.

The method was immunoSEQ multiplex PCR; TCRdb's version includes in-frame clones alone and lacks a portion of them. The sample carries roughly 2,500,000 clones, 80% to 95% recorded once. CDR1 is SGHNT, CDR2 YYREEE, per germline (reference sequence). The V end lost 1 base, the J end lost 3 bases, and 10 bases lay between the germline ends. This CDR3 spans 14 amino acids. The sequencing input was naive CD4+ T cells from PBMCs. Subset of the sample: CD45RA+ positively selected. V gene TRBV5-4 combines with J gene TRBJ1-1; TRBD1 might be the D (6 bases). The source of this sequence is a man younger than 35 in good health. Some clones in this sample may be carry-over from other donors' samples. Written as DNA, the CDR3 is TGTGCCAGCAGCTTGTGGGGGCCGGACACTGAAGCTTTCTTT. This sequence encodes CASSLWGPDTEAFF.